This T cell receptor beta chain was captured by sequencing in a study of CD8 T cells in ankylosing spondylitis. Quantitative barcoded 5'-RACE was used to prepare TCR beta libraries. TCRdb re-analysed the 5' RACE reads in MiXCR, keeping a single row per CDR3 protein. The repertoire consists of about 360,000 distinct CDR3 sequences, with approximately 22% occurring once and the leading ten covering roughly 14%. Trimming removed 0 bases from V and 7 bases from J, with 16 bases in between. The CDR3 extends over 16 amino acids. The germline CDR1 and CDR2 sequences are SGDLS and YYNGEE. J is TRBJ1-4 and V is TRBV9; weak D call: TRBD1 (5 bases). This TCR was recovered from a male donor with ankylosing spondylitis or in good health (not recorded which). The source material was blood, either unsorted or a sorted T cell fraction (not recorded which). CDR3 nucleotide sequence: TGTGCCAGCAGCGTAGCTGGGGGACCCCCAGGTGAAAAACTGTTTTTT. Protein: CASSVAGGPPGEKLFF.